This T cell receptor beta chain was recovered during a study of Graves' ophthalmopathy and Graves' hyperthyroidism. Study at large: Peripheral blood samples were taken at initial diagnosis, before any treatment.

The study recruited hyperthyroidism patients aged 18 to 65 who were newly diagnosed, under 2 months' duration. Lactation, pregnancy, uncontrolled infections and other autoimmune diseases were all grounds for excluding patients. Clinical symptoms, serum thyroxine, TRAb, thyroid ultrasound and orbital computed tomography were relied on for diagnosis. Amplified material comprised TCR beta CDR3 regions derived from RNA transcripts. Scientists carried out first-round RT-PCR using HTBI primers and then a second-round multiplex PCR. TCRdb reprocessed the multiplex PCR reads with MiXCR, giving one entry per CDR3 protein. The sample contains 400,000 or so distinct CDR3 sequences, about 15% of which appear only once. The table lists this clonotype with many counts. Germline assignment: CDR1 MNHNS and CDR2 SASEGT. The CDR3 sequence is 16 residues long. Trimming stripped 1 base from V and 3 bases from J, with 15 bases between.

The V and J genes are TRBV6-1 and TRBJ1-1, with a possible D match to TRBD1 (5 bases). The sequence was collected from an adult woman with stable Graves' hyperthyroidism. The source material was peripheral blood. CDR3 nucleotides: TGTGCCAGCAGTGAAGTGTGGGGGGTGGTGTACACTGAAGCTTTCTTT. Its protein is CASSEVWGVVYTEAFF.